A single sample is the source of the 29 T cell receptor beta chains below, sequenced in a study of Ad26.COV2.S vaccination and SARS-CoV-2 variants. TCRdb's table, derived via immunoSEQ multiplex PCR, lists solely in-frame clones and lacks some. The data show about 680,000 clones, with more than 70% seen just once and over 1.3% held by the top ten. Treatment defined: around 19 received Ad26.COV2.S at low or high dose, single or two shots; about 5 received placebo; per-sample allocation not given. After the first vaccine or placebo injection, samples were drawn on day 63. The material was peripheral blood, obtained in a trial of Ad26.COV2.S vaccine versus placebo. The receptors originated from a person between 18 and 60 years old who received the Ad26.COV2.S COVID-19 vaccine or a placebo.

J is TRBJ2-1 and V is TRBV2; D is ambiguous. There are 12 residues in the CDR3. Between the trimmed V and J ends, which lost 4 bases and 6 bases, there was a span of 7 bases. Germline V lookup: CDR1 SNHLY, CDR2 FYNNEI. The chain's CDR3 is CASSVQLNEQFF. CDR3 DNA: TGTGCCAGCAGTGTACAACTCAATGAGCAGTTCTTC. Complete variable domain (other parts from reference TRBV2 and TRBJ2-1): EPEVTQTPSHQVTQMGQEVILRCVPISNHLYFYWYRQILGQKVEFLVSFYNNEISEKSEIFDDQFSVERPDGSNFTLKIRSTKLEDSAMYFCASSVQLNEQFFGPGTRLTVL.

This clone was recorded only once. The rearrangement uses TRBV29-1 and TRBJ1-3; D remains ambiguous. Trimming removed 4 bases from V and 0 bases from J, with 4 bases in between. This CDR3 has 12 residues. Germline V CDR1 and CDR2: SQVTM, ANQGSEA. CDR3 sequence reads: CSVAYSGNTIYF. The CDR3 DNA is TGCAGCGTTGCTTACTCTGGAAACACCATATATTTT.

The chain recombines TRBV5-1 with TRBJ2-7, with TRBD1 identical over 9 bases. Germline V CDR1 and CDR2: SGHRS, YFSETQ. The J segment lost 4 bases and the V segment lost 0 bases, leaving 5 bases of the junction unmatched. The CDR3 length is 15 residues. This chain's CDR3 is CASSLGGTGKYEQYF. CDR3 sequence (DNA): TGCGCCAGCAGCTTGGGTGGGACAGGGAAATACGAGCAGTACTTC.

This rearrangement joins TRBV19 to TRBJ2-2; TRBD1 is a possible D gene (5 bases). V was cut by 7 bases and J by 0 bases, with 9 bases left in between. Looked up from germline, CDR1 is LNHDA and CDR2 is SQIVND (reference sequence). This CDR3 contains 14 residues. DNA of the CDR3: TGTGCCAGTAAGAGACAGCCGAACACCGGGGAGCTGTTTTTT. Translated: CASKRQPNTGELFF.

The gene calls are TRBV4-2 and TRBJ1-5; TRBD1 matches at 7 bases. The CDR3 spans 14 residues. Germline V gives CDR1 LGHNA, CDR2 YNFKEQ. With V trimmed by 0 bases and J by 5 bases, 1 base remained unmatched. This CDR3 reads CASSQDDRDQPQHF. CDR3 DNA sequence: TGTGCCAGCAGCCAAGACGACAGGGATCAGCCCCAGCATTTT.

The chain is built from TRBV6-2 or TRBV6-3 and TRBJ1-1; 7 bases map to TRBD1. Trimming at V came to 5 bases and at J to 4 bases, leaving 7 bases not matched to a gene. This CDR3 is built from 14 residues. Germline V gene data show CDR1 as MNHEY and CDR2 as SVGEGT. CDR3 coding DNA: TGTGCCAGCAGTAGTAACAGGGGCGGCACTGAAGCTTTCTTT. Translating it yields CASSSNRGGTEAFF.

Written as DNA, the CDR3 is TGTGCCTGGAGTGTCCTGACGGGGGTGGACACTGAAGCTTTCTTT. It encodes CAWSVLTGVDTEAFF. The chain couples TRBV30 to TRBJ1-1, with D tentatively TRBD1 (5 bases). The V gene's germline CDR1 is GTSNPN and CDR2 SVGIG (reference sequence). The germline V and J ends were trimmed by 0 bases and 3 bases, with 14 bases remaining between them. The CDR3 loop spans 15 amino acids.

J is TRBJ2-7 and V is TRBV28; 8 bases align to TRBD1. Germline trimming cut 8 bases from V and 4 bases from J; bases unmatched to any gene: 7. Germline V gene data show CDR1 as MDHEN and CDR2 as SYDVKM. The CDR3 spans 13 residues. The CDR3 reads CASRGQGGYEQYF. The CDR3 DNA reads as TGTGCCAGCCGCGGACAGGGTGGTTACGAGCAGTACTTC.

The rearrangement joins TRBV30 to TRBJ2-3; 7 nucleotides align to TRBD1. The CDR3 has 13 amino acids. With 5 bases clipped from V and 7 bases from J, the junction kept 9 bases outside the gene matches. Per germline, CDR1 GTSNPN and CDR2 SVGIG (reference sequence). The CDR3 sequence: CAWDWTGLYTQYF. CDR3 coding DNA: TGTGCCTGGGATTGGACAGGACTTTATACGCAGTATTTT.

This rearrangement joins TRBV7-9 to TRBJ2-1, with 7 bases fitting TRBD2. V shed 7 bases and J 0 bases; nucleotides not matched to a gene: 9. CDR3 size: 16 residues. Germline CDR1 and CDR2: SEHNR and FQNEAQ (reference sequence). The CDR3, as DNA: TGTGCCAGCAAACCAGGGAGGGACCTCTCCTACAATGAGCAGTTCTTC. Its translation: CASKPGRDLSYNEQFF.

The chain links TRBV29-1 to TRBJ2-4; D assignment may be TRBD1 or TRBD2 (5 bases each). The germline CDR1 and CDR2 sequences are SQVTM and ANQGSEA. The CDR3 totals 11 residues. V lost 7 bases to trimming and J lost 8 bases, with 12 bases between them. The DNA for the CDR3 is TGCAGCGGCAGGGTAGCGTACATTCAGTACTTC. Its protein product is CSGRVAYIQYF.

This chain links TRBV24-1 with TRBJ2-3, with a tentative D call TRBD1 (5 bases). The CDR3 spans 15 residues. Trimming pared 1 base from V and 4 bases from J, leaving 11 bases between. Germline lookup yields CDR1 KGHDR and CDR2 SFDVKD. The DNA for the CDR3 is TGTGCCACCAGTGATTTTCAGGGTCCGGCAGATACGCAGTATTTT. Protein product: CATSDFQGPADTQYF.

The V call is TRBV11-3, the J call TRBJ2-5; 11 bases are shared with TRBD2. Germline CDR1 and CDR2: SGHNT and YENEEA. This CDR3 is built from 17 residues. J gave up 4 bases and V 3 bases, and 10 bases lay outside the gene matches. CDR3 loop: CASSFSGSGRAGETQYF. As DNA, the CDR3 is TGTGCCAGCAGCTTTTCAGGTAGCGGGAGGGCAGGAGAGACCCAGTACTTC.

J is TRBJ2-7 and V is TRBV19, with 7 bases aligning to TRBD1. The V segment lost 4 bases and the J segment 2 bases; nucleotides outside the gene matches: 2. The CDR3 runs 13 residues. Per the germline V gene, CDR1 is LNHDA and CDR2 is SQIVND (reference sequence). The DNA for the CDR3 is TGTGCCAGTAGTAATACAGGGGCCTACGAGCAGTACTTC. This encodes CASSNTGAYEQYF.

The chain links TRBV5-1 to TRBJ2-1; D gene unclear. The CDR3 has 16 amino acids. CDR1 is SGHRS and CDR2 is YFSETQ in the germline V gene. The ends were cut back, 4 bases at V and 0 bases at J, with 14 bases in the middle. CDR3 DNA sequence: TGCGCCAGCAGCCTCAGCAACCAGAGCTCCTACAATGAGCAGTTCTTC. It is translated as CASSLSNQSSYNEQFF.

The rearrangement links TRBV11-2 to TRBJ2-7; 7 nucleotides agree with TRBD2. V was clipped by 1 base and J by 5 bases; unmatched bases: 5. Germline CDR1 and CDR2: SGHAT and FQNNGV. CDR3 length: 14 amino acids. The CDR3 bases are TGTGCCAGCAGCTTAGGAACCCGGGGGGACGAGCAGTACTTC. This gives the protein CASSLGTRGDEQYF.

Here the CDR3 reads CASSLRANEAFF. The CDR3 coding sequence is TGTGCCAGCAGTCTCAGGGCTAATGAAGCTTTCTTT. The chain links TRBV5-8 to TRBJ1-1; perhaps TRBD1 as D (5 bases). The CDR3 runs 12 residues. Trimming stripped 5 bases from V and 7 bases from J, with 12 bases between. Germline assignment: CDR1 SGHTS and CDR2 YDEGEE.

The chain combines TRBV29-1 with TRBJ2-2, with TRBD2 matching 10 bases. Trimming at V came to 6 bases and at J to 0 bases, leaving 7 bases not matched to a gene. This CDR3 contains 16 residues. Per germline, CDR1 SQVTM and CDR2 ANQGSEA. This chain's CDR3 is CSVAGSGGPNTGELFF. DNA for the CDR3: TGCAGCGTCGCGGGTAGCGGGGGGCCGAACACCGGGGAGCTGTTTTTT.

This chain joins TRBV19 and TRBJ2-2; D is tentatively TRBD1 or TRBD2 (5 bases each). Germline CDR1 LNHDA, CDR2 SQIVND (reference sequence). CDR3 size: 16 residues. The ends were cut back, 1 base at V and 0 bases at J, with 9 bases in the middle. The CDR3 coding sequence is TGTGCCAGTAGTATAGTGAGGGGTTCGAACACCGGGGAGCTGTTTTTT. Amino acids: CASSIVRGSNTGELFF.

In its sample, this clone was seen once. The chain has TRBV10-3 and TRBJ2-7; D is ambiguous. CDR3 length: 14 residues. Germline loops: CDR1 ENHRY, CDR2 SYGVKD. Trimming took 0 bases from V and 0 from J, leaving 6 bases between them. CDR3 bases: TGTGCCATCAGTGAGTCGACTTACTCCTACGAGCAGTACTTC. Amino acid sequence: CAISESTYSYEQYF.

This chain uses TRBV2 with TRBJ2-1; D ambiguous. The germline V gene has CDR1 SNHLY and CDR2 FYNNEI. Deletions cut 9 bases from V and 6 bases from J, with 9 bases between. The CDR3 covers 11 residues. CDR3 DNA: TGTGCCAGTACCGCGGTCAATGAGCAGTTCTTC. Translation: CASTAVNEQFF.

This chain joins TRBV4-1 and TRBJ1-2; no definite D call. CDR3 length: 12 amino acids. Germline V lookup: CDR1 MGHRA, CDR2 YSYEKL. The ends were cut back, 1 base at V and 4 bases at J, with 4 bases in the middle. CDR3 nucleotide sequence: TGCGCCAGCAGCCAAGGGGTCTATGGCTACACCTTC. It codes for CASSQGVYGYTF.

This chain links TRBV10-3 with TRBJ1-5; D remains ambiguous. Per germline, CDR1 ENHRY and CDR2 SYGVKD. CDR3 length equals 15 residues. V shed 0 bases and J shed 2 bases, with 8 bases lying between them. DNA of the CDR3: TGTGCCATCAGTGAGTCGGATTCTGGCAATCAGCCCCAGCATTTT. It yields the protein CAISESDSGNQPQHF.

CDR3 region: CAGGGNTGELFF. DNA of the CDR3: TGTGCCGGGGGGGGAAACACCGGGGAGCTGTTTTTT. The chain uses TRBV25-1 and TRBJ2-2; 7 bases match TRBD2. V gave up 11 bases and J gave up 2 bases; unmatched junction bases: 2. Germline V gives CDR1 MGHDK, CDR2 SYGVNS. This CDR3 has 12 residues.

The V and J genes are TRBV7-6 and TRBJ2-2; D ambiguous. Trimming took off 5 bases at V and 0 bases at J, with 1 base between the two ends. In germline, CDR1 is SGHVS, CDR2 FNYEAQ. This CDR3 is built from 12 residues. The CDR3 loop is CASSPNTGELFF. DNA for the CDR3: TGTGCCAGCAGCCCGAACACCGGGGAGCTGTTTTTT.

This sequence joins TRBV12-2 and TRBJ1-4. TRBV12-2 is flagged as a pseudogene. This CDR3 region has 15 residues. CDR3 DNA sequence: TGTGCAAGTCGCTTAGTGGGGTTTGGGCTAGAAAAACTGTTTTTT. Its protein is CASRLVGFGLEKLFF.

This chain joins TRBV5-1 and TRBJ2-1; 7 nucleotides match TRBD1. The J segment lost 6 bases and the V segment lost 6 bases, leaving 9 bases of the junction unmatched. Per germline, CDR1 SGHRS and CDR2 YFSETQ. The CDR3 contains 14 residues. The CDR3 nucleotides are TGCGCCAGCAAAACTACCCCAGGGGGCAATGAGCAGTTCTTC. Translated, it gives CASKTTPGGNEQFF. The full variable domain, rest sourced from reference TRBV5-1 and TRBJ2-1, is KAGVTQTPRYLIKTRGQQVTLSCSPISGHRSVSWYQQTPGQGLQFLFEYFSETQRNKGNFPGRFSGRQFSNSRSEMNVSTLELGDSALYLCASKTTPGGNEQFFGPGTRLTVL.

The chain has TRBV19 and TRBJ1-4, with 7 nucleotides matching TRBD1. V was pared by 7 bases and J by 4 bases, with 12 bases of the junction left unmatched. Germline V gene lookup returns CDR1 LNHDA and CDR2 SQIVND (reference sequence). The CDR3 runs to 16 residues. The CDR3 region is CASIREPTGNNEKLFF. CDR3 DNA: TGTGCCAGTATTCGTGAGCCGACAGGGAATAATGAAAAACTGTTTTTT.

The chain couples TRBV6-1 to TRBJ1-6, with D hard to call. The V and J ends lost 1 base and 13 bases respectively, with 8 bases between them. The CDR3 contains 12 residues. CDR1 is MNHNS and CDR2 is SASEGT in the germline V gene. The CDR3 region is CASSEVPHPLHF. The DNA of the CDR3 is TGTGCCAGCAGTGAAGTACCCCATCCCCTCCACTTT.